The T cell receptor beta chain described here comes from a study of T cells in women clearing cervical HPV infection. This CDR3 has 15 residues. The germline CDR1 and CDR2 sequences are KGHSH and LQKENI. V lost 6 bases, J lost 7 bases, and 19 bases lay in between. Using immunoSEQ multiplex PCR, the repertoire was profiled, and TCRdb retains in-frame clones only, with some absent. The sample table includes fewer than 50,000 clones. About this clone itself: The CDR3 goes on 3 residues after the read ends, and that part is filled in from the germline J gene.

The TCR originated in a woman between 18 and 70 years old with a cervical HPV16 infection that either progressed to CIN3+ or cleared (not recorded which). The sample taken for sequencing was blood buffy coat. The chain combines TRBV18 with TRBJ2-1; maybe TRBD2 (6 bases). The CDR3 bases that were read are TGTGCCAGCTCCGATAGCGGCGGAGGTCGGAATGAG. Translated, it gives CASSDSGGGRNE. The complete CDR3 reads CASSDSGGGRNEQFF.